This T cell receptor beta chain comes out of a study of shared clonotypes between healthy human individuals (dated by TCRdb to the early 2020s). With regard to the full study: The cohort comprised a couple of women and a few men aged 18 to 49 years. To estimate repertoire size and how much clonotypes are shared between individuals, the study performed deep sequencing of blood TCR repertoires from a handful of healthy adults. For each donor, CD4 naive and CD4 memory were each given three plates, CD8 naive was given two plates, and CD8 memory was given one plate. To increase sequencing depth and limit assay-specific biases, TCR repertoire library preparation and sequencing were carried out by different laboratories using diverse techniques. Between about 0.9 and 10 billion PBMCs per donor were obtained by leukapheresis.

Comments on this clone: Its antigen target is currently unknown. Base qualities are missing; no much larger clone stands one base away.

Points the paper makes about the study in general: Sampling was limited to blood, and TCR repertoires in tissue likely differ from TCR repertoires in blood. Pairwise subsampling led to the expectation that sequencing depth would affect the degree of clonotype sharing among donors. Across a few donors, around 5% of naive CD4, roughly 3.3% of naive CD8, about 2.3% of memory CD4, and around 0.4% of memory CD8 clonotypes were shared. Compared with non-shared clonotypes, the clonotypes found in all four sorted-subset donors had higher generation probabilities. Naive subsets generally had larger estimated clonotype richness than memory subsets. The small number of donors limited the genetic and exposure-history diversity represented. Incomplete sequencing was indicated by rarefaction of sorted-subset datasets, despite the large sequencing depth.

TCR CDR3 regions were amplified from genomic DNA by multiplex PCR using the deep immunoSEQ assay. For each cell subset, the extracted genomic DNA was distributed evenly across all wells of several immunoSEQ 96-well plates, and each plate served as one replicate. Each replicate PCR for sorted subsets received approximately 200 ng genomic DNA, equal to tens of thousands of T cell genomes. Purified libraries were quantified with a Qubit 3.0 fluorometer, sized on a Bioanalyzer 2100, and re-quantified with the KAPA Library Quantification kit. Every immunoSEQ 96-well plate was sequenced on a dedicated single-read 150-cycle Illumina NextSeq 550 flow cell. On the authors' methods: The immunoSEQ output contained only junctional sequences without quality scores, so filtering could not match that applied to full-length reads. To assign V/J genes and CDR3, sequences were annotated using PyIR, a Python wrapper for IgBLAST v1.9, with IMGT germline references. Any read was removed if the V/J assignment was weak (E-value above 1e-6), the CDR3 was missing, or the read contained stop codons, out-of-frame junctions, or ambiguous translated residues. A V3J clonotype was defined by an identical inferred V gene, J gene, and CDR3 amino acid sequence. To compute the percentage overlap between repertoires, the number of shared unique clonotypes was divided by the size of the smaller repertoire. Repertoire richness was assessed with RTK rarefaction, the Chao1 estimator, and Recon v2.1 estimates of unobserved clonotypes. Generation probabilities for all TCRbeta clonotypes obtained by the gDNA method from a few donors were computed using OLGA. TCRdb retrieved this table from immuneACCESS and kept in-frame rearrangements only. Not all clones are present; in checked studies, unresolved V genes account for under half, and no reason is known for the remainder. The DNA was the basis for D and trimming; V, J and clone size are from that table. Recorded for this sample are 550,000 to 750,000 clones; around 92% of them occurred a single time. The top ten hold approximately 25% of the sample.

CDR1 and CDR2 (SEHNR, FQNEAQ) derive from the germline V gene (reference sequence). There are 13 amino acids in the CDR3, from cysteine to phenylalanine inclusive. Here the CDR3 DNA is all that survives: 39 bases in frame from base 1. The trim is 5 bases for V and 7 bases for J, with a gap of 12 bases between the germline ends. CD8 naive samples were obtained by positive selection for CCR7 among CD45RO-negative cells, yielding a CD45RA+CCR7+ population from which TemRA cells were excluded. The donors were healthy, HIV-negative adults with no recently reported acute infections or vaccinations. Every donor was a Caucasian adult residing in Nashville, Tennessee, USA. Blood was obtained by leukapheresis, after which PBMCs were separated by Ficoll-Histopaque density gradient centrifugation and cryopreserved in liquid nitrogen vapor phase. Analytical flow cytometry was used to check the purity and quantity of each magnetically sorted T cell population. From each sorted fraction, genomic DNA was isolated and quantified by UV absorbance on a Nanodrop 2000c.

The material sequenced was naive CD8+ T cells sorted from blood. The sample's cell subset or site label is to be understood as: CD45RA+CCR7+. This sequence uses TRBV7-9 and TRBJ1-5; 6 matching bases give a weak D call of TRBD1. This sequence was found in a man between 25 and 39 years old in good health. The CDR3 here reads CASSPPGGQPQHF. The DNA sequence follows: TGTGCCAGCAGCCCCCCCGGGGGCCAGCCCCAGCATTTT.